A single sample gave rise to the 5 T cell receptor beta chains below, sequenced in a study of shared clonotypes between healthy human individuals. TCRdb keeps only in-frame clones here, not all; method: immunoSEQ multiplex PCR. The profile shows about half a million clones, 79% of them singletons. Input material: PBMCs. The source of these receptors is a woman aged 40 to 50 in good health. Some clones in this sample may be carry-over from other donors' samples.

The J gene is TRBJ1-3, the V gene TRBV30; D remains unclear. CDR3 length equals 14 residues. V lost 0 bases, J lost 4 bases, and 10 bases lay in between. In germline, CDR1 is GTSNPN, CDR2 SVGIG (reference sequence). CDR3 amino acids: CAWSVSIPGNTIYF. Written as DNA, the CDR3 is TGTGCCTGGAGTGTATCGATTCCGGGAAACACCATATATTTT.

This clone was recorded a few times. The rearrangement uses TRBV7-7 and TRBJ2-3; D is perhaps TRBD2 (5 bases). The CDR3 runs 16 residues. Germline assignment: CDR1 SSHAT and CDR2 FNYEAQ (reference sequence). Trimming removed 5 bases from V and 6 bases from J, with 21 bases in between. CDR3 in DNA: TGTGCCAGCAGCCCCGGACTTTCCACTCGCCTGGATACGCAGTATTTT. Translation: CASSPGLSTRLDTQYF. Full variable domain (remainder filled in from reference TRBV7-7 and TRBJ2-3): GAGVSQSPRYKVTKRGQDVTLRCDPISSHATLYWYQQALGQGPEFLTYFNYEAQPDKSGLPSDRFSAERPEGSISTLTIQRTEQRDSAMYRCASSPGLSTRLDTQYFGPGTRLTVL.

The chain is built from TRBV30 and TRBJ2-1; the D is unclear. The V end lost 2 bases, the J end lost 4 bases, and 12 bases lay between the germline ends. CDR1 is GTSNPN, CDR2 SVGIG, per germline (reference sequence). The length of the CDR3 is 14 residues. CDR3 sequence reads: CAWSTSSLYNEQFF. CDR3 nucleotides: TGTGCCTGGAGTACGAGTAGCCTATACAATGAGCAGTTCTTC.

The chain uses TRBV10-1 and TRBJ2-7; TRBD2 aligns across 7 bases. This CDR3 has 16 residues. J was trimmed by 6 bases and V by 3 bases; bases with no gene match: 14. Germline V gene sequence: CDR1 WNHNN, CDR2 SYGVQD (reference sequence). CDR3 sequence (DNA): TGCGCCAGCAGTGACTCTAGCGGAGACATGCCCATCGAGCAGTACTTC. It specifies CASSDSSGDMPIEQYF.

This chain uses TRBV27 with TRBJ2-2; D is uncertain. Looked up from germline, CDR1 is MNHEY and CDR2 is SMNVEV (reference sequence). With 5 bases removed from V and 3 bases from J, the gap between germline ends came to 13 bases. The CDR3 sequence is 15 residues long. CDR3 residues: CASSPYTYDTGELFF. The CDR3 bases are TGTGCCAGCAGTCCATATACCTACGACACCGGGGAGCTGTTTTTT.